One sample yielded the 15 T cell receptor beta chains listed below, sequenced in a study of OX40 agonist ivuxolimab in advanced cancers. The repertoire was sequenced with immunoSEQ multiplex PCR; TCRdb's copy has only in-frame clones and lacks some. This table has under 15,000 clones, around 83% appearing once. Sequencing was performed on CD4+ or CD8+ T cells sorted from blood, taken in a trial of the OX40 agonist ivuxolimab. The receptors shown here come from an adult with an advanced solid tumor such as melanoma, head and neck, liver or kidney cancer.

The V gene is TRBV28, the J gene TRBJ2-3, with D maybe TRBD1 (5 bases). The CDR3 contains 15 residues. V dropped 5 bases and J dropped 4 bases, with 16 bases sitting between them. CDR1 and CDR2 (germline): MDHEN, SYDVKM. The CDR3 is CASSANPGIADTQYF. The CDR3 DNA sequence: TGTGCCAGCAGTGCCAATCCAGGGATAGCAGATACGCAGTATTTT.

The sample holds one count of this clone. The chain is built from TRBV11-3 and TRBJ2-5; 9 bases match TRBD1. The J call is uncertain, as TRBJ2-7 better fits the DNA end. In germline, CDR1 is SGHNT, CDR2 YENEEA. This CDR3 has 14 amino acids. CDR3 sequence reads: CASSLGQGTYEQYF. The CDR3 DNA reads TGTGCCAGCAGCCTGGGACAGGGAACTTACGAGCAGTACTTC.

The rearrangement links TRBV13 to TRBJ2-3; D might be TRBD2 (5 bases). The CDR3 runs to 12 residues. From germline, CDR1 is PRHDT and CDR2 FYEKMQ (reference sequence). The ends were cut back, 5 bases at V and 5 bases at J, with 8 bases in the middle. The CDR3 DNA is TGTGCCAGCAGCCCTCGGGAAGATACGCAGTATTTT. It encodes CASSPREDTQYF. The full variable domain, its missing parts supplied by reference TRBV13 and TRBJ2-3, is AAGVIQSPRHLIKEKRETATLKCYPIPRHDTVYWYQQGPGQDPQFLISFYEKMQSDKGSIPDRFSAQQFSDYHSELNMSSLELGDSALYFCASSPREDTQYFGPGTRLTVL.

The chain has TRBV19 and TRBJ2-3; TRBD1 is a possible D gene (6 bases). Trimming took 3 bases from V and 0 from J, leaving 13 bases between them. CDR3 length: 16 residues. In germline, CDR1 is LNHDA, CDR2 SQIVND (reference sequence). CDR3 coding DNA: TGTGCCAGTAGTATCAGGGGCGAGGATAGCACAGATACGCAGTATTTT. Residues: CASSIRGEDSTDTQYF.

The chain combines TRBV27 with TRBJ2-7; D remains ambiguous. The V gene's germline CDR1 is MNHEY and CDR2 SMNVEV (reference sequence). The CDR3 is 14 residues long. With 6 bases removed from V and 6 bases from J, the gap between germline ends came to 18 bases. CDR3 loop: CASRSTLNFPEQYF. CDR3 nucleotide sequence: TGTGCCAGCAGGTCGACCCTAAATTTCCCCGAGCAGTACTTC.

CDR3 DNA sequence: TGTGCCAGTAGTATAGATTCCGGGGGCGCCTTGAATGAGCAGTTCTTC. Protein sequence: CASSIDSGGALNEQFF. The chain links TRBV19 to TRBJ2-1; D assignment may be TRBD1 or TRBD2 (6 bases each). The CDR3 length is 16 residues. V shed 0 bases and J shed 7 bases, with 16 bases lying between them. Germline assignment: CDR1 LNHDA and CDR2 SQIVND (reference sequence).

The chain employs TRBV27 and TRBJ2-4, with D possibly matching TRBD1 (5 bases). The CDR3 length is 17 residues. Trimming stripped 2 bases from V and 0 bases from J, with 14 bases between. Germline CDR1 reads MNHEY; CDR2 reads SMNVEV (reference sequence). The CDR3 is CASSLLGARVAKNIQYF. CDR3 nucleotide sequence: TGTGCCAGCAGTTTACTAGGGGCCCGGGTAGCCAAAAACATTCAGTACTTC.

This clone is a singleton in its sample. The genes are TRBV11-2 and TRBJ2-3; possibly TRBD1 for D (6 bases). From germline, CDR1 is SGHAT and CDR2 FQNNGV. Trimming shortened V by 5 bases and J by 7 bases, and 10 bases separated the two germline ends. The length of the CDR3 is 12 residues. CDR3: CASSPDSNTQYF. The CDR3 bases are TGTGCCAGCAGCCCGGACAGCAATACGCAGTATTTT.

The chain uses TRBV7-6 and TRBJ2-5; no clear D gene. Germline V gene data show CDR1 as SGHVS and CDR2 as FNYEAQ. Trimming left V 1 base short and J 1 base short, with 7 bases between. CDR3 length: 14 amino acids. The CDR3 nucleotides are TGTGCCAGCAGCTTAGTGGCCTTCCAAGAGACCCAGTACTTC. This gives the protein CASSLVAFQETQYF. The complete variable domain, with remaining parts taken from reference TRBV7-6 and TRBJ2-5, reads GAGVSQSPRYKVTKRGQDVALRCDPISGHVSLYWYRQALGQGPEFLTYFNYEAQQDKSGLPNDRFSAERPEGSISTLTIQRTEQRDSAMYRCASSLVAFQETQYFGPGTRLLVL.

This chain connects TRBV6-4 to TRBJ2-1, with TRBD2 matching 7 bases. The germline V gene encodes CDR1 MRHNA and CDR2 SNTAGT. The CDR3 contains 15 residues. Trimming at V came to 3 bases and at J to 4 bases, leaving 6 bases not matched to a gene. The CDR3 nucleotides read TGTGCCAGCAGTGAAACAGCGGGAAATTACAATGAGCAGTTCTTC. It specifies CASSETAGNYNEQFF.

The rearrangement links TRBV28 to TRBJ2-5, with TRBD2 as a possible D gene (5 bases). Germline V gene sequence: CDR1 MDHEN, CDR2 SYDVKM. V lost 3 bases and J lost 5, with 10 bases in between. The CDR3 length is 13 residues. The CDR3 here is CASSFLAVETQYF. The CDR3 DNA reads TGTGCCAGCAGTTTTCTAGCAGTGGAGACCCAGTACTTC.

This chain connects TRBV7-3 to TRBJ2-2, with TRBD2 identical over 10 bases. The CDR3 sequence is 17 residues long. Germline assignment: CDR1 SGHTA and CDR2 FQGTGA. V lost 5 bases, J lost 2 bases, and 8 bases stayed unmatched. The CDR3 region is CASSPTGLATNTGELFF. The DNA for the CDR3 is TGTGCCAGCAGCCCCACGGGACTAGCGACTAACACCGGGGAGCTGTTTTTT.

This clone was counted a single time. V and J are TRBV30 and TRBJ1-1, with 7 bases matching TRBD1. CDR1 and CDR2 from the germline V gene are GTSNPN and SVGIG (reference sequence). Unmatched junction bases numbered 6, after V lost 6 bases and J lost 5 bases. CDR3 length: 12 amino acids. The CDR3, as DNA: TGTGCCTGCAGGGACAGAGGAACTGAAGCTTTCTTT. It translates to CACRDRGTEAFF.

The V and J genes are TRBV27 and TRBJ2-1; 12 positions match TRBD2. Per germline, CDR1 MNHEY and CDR2 SMNVEV (reference sequence). V lost 6 bases to trimming and J lost 0 bases; unmatched junction nucleotides: 9. There are 18 residues in the CDR3. The CDR3 spells CASRTGTSGYYSYNEQFF. CDR3 sequence (DNA): TGTGCCAGCAGGACCGGGACTAGCGGGTATTACTCCTACAATGAGCAGTTCTTC.

This clone was recorded only once. The chain joins TRBV27 to TRBJ1-1; D is unresolved. The CDR3 loop spans 14 amino acids. Trimming took 2 bases from V and 0 from J, leaving 7 bases between them. Germline V lookup: CDR1 MNHEY, CDR2 SMNVEV (reference sequence). Here the CDR3 DNA reads TGTGCCAGCAGTTTAAGCGGACTGAACACTGAAGCTTTCTTT. It yields the protein CASSLSGLNTEAFF.